These 21 T cell receptor beta chains share one sample of origin, sequenced in a study of shared clonotypes between healthy human individuals. Measured with immunoSEQ multiplex PCR; TCRdb has only the in-frame clones, and not every one. In the table there are roughly 2,300,000 clones, 85% to 95% of which are singletons. The sample comprised naive CD4+ T cells from PBMCs. Subset reported: CD45RA+ positively selected. The receptors shown here come from a young man in good health. Some clones in this sample may be carry-over from other donors' samples.

The rearrangement joins TRBV27 to TRBJ2-5, with D perhaps matching TRBD2 (7 bases). V gave up 6 bases and J gave up 4 bases, with 24 bases separating them. There are 17 residues in the CDR3. Germline V gives CDR1 MNHEY, CDR2 SMNVEV (reference sequence). CDR3 amino acids: CASRILGEGVKGETQYF. The CDR3 coding sequence is TGTGCCAGCAGAATTTTGGGGGAGGGGGTCAAGGGAGAGACCCAGTACTTC.

The CDR3: CASSLWASGRRNTGELFF. The CDR3 coding sequence is TGTGCCAGCAGCTTATGGGCTAGCGGGAGAAGGAACACCGGGGAGCTGTTTTTT. This chain joins TRBV7-2 and TRBJ2-2; 10 positions match TRBD2. Germline CDR1 reads SGHTA; CDR2 reads FQGNSA. With 2 bases clipped from V and 1 base from J, the junction kept 7 bases outside the gene matches. This CDR3 contains 18 residues.

The V and J genes are TRBV5-1 and TRBJ1-3; no definite D call. CDR3 length equals 14 residues. V lost 4 bases, J lost 0 bases, and 8 bases lay in between. Germline CDR1 is SGHRS and CDR2 is YFSETQ. In DNA form, the CDR3 reads TGCGCCAGCAGCAAGGGCATCTCTGGAAACACCATATATTTT. Residues: CASSKGISGNTIYF. Variable domain in full (rest from reference TRBV5-1 and TRBJ1-3): KAGVTQTPRYLIKTRGQQVTLSCSPISGHRSVSWYQQTPGQGLQFLFEYFSETQRNKGNFPGRFSGRQFSNSRSEMNVSTLELGDSALYLCASSKGISGNTIYFGEGSWLTVV.

The chain has TRBV10-1 and TRBJ2-1; no firm D call. Germline V gives CDR1 WNHNN, CDR2 SYGVQD (reference sequence). The V gene lost 2 bases and the J gene lost 0 bases, with 20 bases spanning the gap. The CDR3 totals 19 residues. The CDR3 sequence is CASSEVGGGIPSSYNEQFF. The CDR3 DNA reads TGCGCCAGCAGTGAGGTAGGCGGCGGTATACCGAGCTCCTACAATGAGCAGTTCTTC.

This rearrangement joins TRBV19 to TRBJ2-5, with unresolved D. V was shortened by 1 base and J by 7 bases, with 13 bases between the two germline ends. The CDR3 covers 14 residues. Germline CDR1 LNHDA, CDR2 SQIVND (reference sequence). The CDR3 sequence is CASSIVGPSGTQYF. The CDR3 DNA sequence: TGTGCCAGTAGTATAGTTGGCCCCAGTGGGACCCAGTACTTC.

The chain links TRBV6-4 to TRBJ2-5; 7 nucleotides align to TRBD2. Losses at the gene ends were 4 bases for V and 1 base for J; bases not matched to a gene: 6. The CDR3 is made up of 15 amino acids. Germline-derived CDR1 and CDR2 are MRHNA and SNTAGT. The CDR3 is CASSGPKRGQETQYF. The CDR3 DNA reads TGTGCCAGCAGTGGCCCTAAGCGGGGCCAAGAGACCCAGTACTTC.

Concerning this clone: Other nucleotide sequences from this sample produce the same CDR3. The chain has TRBV5-1 and TRBJ1-3; D is undetermined. The germline V gene encodes CDR1 SGHRS and CDR2 YFSETQ. The CDR3 is made up of 12 amino acids. V was pared by 1 base and J by 1 base, with 0 bases between. The CDR3 is CASSLSGNTIYF. CDR3 DNA sequence: TGCGCCAGCAGCTTGTCTGGAAACACCATATATTTT.

This chain joins TRBV30 and TRBJ1-5; D remains unclear. V was cut by 2 bases and J by 7 bases, with 12 bases left in between. The CDR3 totals 13 residues. Germline loops: CDR1 GTSNPN, CDR2 SVGIG (reference sequence). CDR3: CAWSPEGNQPQHF. The CDR3 DNA reads TGTGCCTGGAGTCCCGAAGGGAACCAGCCCCAGCATTTT. The full variable domain, rest sourced from reference TRBV30 and TRBJ1-5, is SQTIHQWPATLVQPVGSPLSLECTVEGTSNPNLYWYRQAAGRGLQLLFYSVGIGQISSEVPQNLSASRPQDRQFILSSKKLLLSDSGFYLCAWSPEGNQPQHFGDGTRLSIL.

J is TRBJ1-1 and V is TRBV11-2, with a weak D call TRBD1 (5 bases). CDR3 length equals 14 residues. Deletions cut 6 bases from V and 4 bases from J, with 15 bases between. Germline loops: CDR1 SGHAT, CDR2 FQNNGV. CDR3 protein: CASRQMGGGTEAFF. The CDR3 DNA is TGTGCCAGCAGACAAATGGGGGGTGGCACTGAAGCTTTCTTT.

The chain joins TRBV27 to TRBJ2-7, with TRBD2 identical over 7 bases. After removal of 2 bases from V and 2 bases from J, the junction contained 6 bases not matched to a gene. The length of the CDR3 is 15 residues. Per germline, CDR1 MNHEY and CDR2 SMNVEV (reference sequence). The CDR3 here is CASSLRGSGTYEQYF. CDR3 sequence (DNA): TGTGCCAGCAGTTTACGCGGGAGTGGGACCTACGAGCAGTACTTC.

V usage is TRBV6-1 and J usage is TRBJ2-5; 14 bases are shared with TRBD2. The CDR3 has 16 amino acids. Germline lookup yields CDR1 MNHNS and CDR2 SASEGT. V shed 3 bases, J shed 5 bases, and the junction held 5 bases outside the gene matches. The CDR3 loop is CASSDGLAGGGETQYF. CDR3 in DNA: TGTGCCAGCAGTGATGGACTAGCGGGAGGAGGGGAGACCCAGTACTTC.

V usage is TRBV30 and J usage is TRBJ2-2; D call uncertain. The CDR3 length is 11 residues. CDR1 and CDR2 from the germline V gene are GTSNPN and SVGIG (reference sequence). V lost 5 bases and J lost 5, with 6 bases in between. The CDR3 DNA reads TGTGCCTGGGGGTGGACCGGGGAGCTGTTTTTT. Encoded protein: CAWGWTGELFF. The full variable domain, with the rest looked up from reference TRBV30 and TRBJ2-2, is SQTIHQWPATLVQPVGSPLSLECTVEGTSNPNLYWYRQAAGRGLQLLFYSVGIGQISSEVPQNLSASRPQDRQFILSSKKLLLSDSGFYLCAWGWTGELFFGEGSRLTVL.

V gene TRBV7-3 combines with J gene TRBJ2-7, with D uncertain. CDR1 SGHTA and CDR2 FQGTGA come from the germline V gene. V was cut by 5 bases and J by 4 bases, with 15 bases left in between. The CDR3 runs 14 residues. This CDR3 is CASSPHVASYEQYF. CDR3 DNA: TGTGCCAGCAGCCCCCACGTCGCGAGTTACGAGCAGTACTTC.

The J gene is TRBJ2-5, the V gene TRBV9, with TRBD2 as a possible D gene (6 bases). The V and J ends lost 4 bases and 3 bases respectively, with 13 bases between them. Germline values: CDR1 SGDLS, CDR2 YYNGEE. This CDR3 contains 14 residues. In DNA, the CDR3 is TGTGCCAGCAGCCGCACCGGAGGGGAAGAGACCCAGTACTTC. It encodes CASSRTGGEETQYF.

The chain uses TRBV7-9 and TRBJ1-1; TRBD1 agrees at 9 bases. The CDR3 runs 16 residues. Germline lookup yields CDR1 SEHNR and CDR2 FQNEAQ (reference sequence). V dropped 5 bases and J dropped 1; count of bases not matched to a gene: 8. CDR3 DNA: TGTGCCAGCAGCCCCCGGACAGGGGTATGGAACACTGAAGCTTTCTTT. Protein: CASSPRTGVWNTEAFF.

V usage is TRBV27 and J usage is TRBJ2-2; TRBD1 aligns across 9 bases. Per germline, CDR1 MNHEY and CDR2 SMNVEV (reference sequence). V gave up 4 bases and J gave up 1 base; unmatched junction bases: 4. CDR3 size: 16 residues. CDR3 nucleotides: TGTGCCAGCAGTTACAGGGGGCTAGAGAACACCGGGGAGCTGTTTTTT. This encodes CASSYRGLENTGELFF.

The rearrangement links TRBV18 to TRBJ2-7, with 9 bases fitting TRBD2. Germline lookup yields CDR1 KGHSH and CDR2 LQKENI. V lost 3 bases and J lost 7; bases outside the gene matches: 7. The CDR3 is 14 residues long. CDR3 bases: TGTGCCAGCTCACCCTCGAGCGGGAGGAGGGAGCAGTACTTC. Residues: CASSPSSGRREQYF.

V gene TRBV5-1 combines with J gene TRBJ1-2, with no clear D. Trimming left V 3 bases short and J 8 bases short, with 20 bases between. Germline-derived CDR1 and CDR2 are SGHRS and YFSETQ. The CDR3 is 15 amino acids. CDR3 nucleotides: TGCGCCAGCAGCTCCCCTGACGGATTACCTCGCGGCTACACCTTC. Its translation: CASSSPDGLPRGYTF.

The rearrangement links TRBV4-3 to TRBJ1-4, with D unresolved. Trimming took off 3 bases at V and 4 bases at J, with 12 bases between the two ends. The CDR3 totals 15 residues. The germline V gene has CDR1 LGHNA and CDR2 YSLEER. Here the CDR3 reads CASSHDGRNNEKLFF. CDR3 bases: TGCGCCAGCAGCCACGACGGCAGAAATAATGAAAAACTGTTTTTT.

The rearrangement uses TRBV19 and TRBJ2-7, with 8 bases lining up with TRBD1. CDR1 and CDR2 from the germline V gene are LNHDA and SQIVND (reference sequence). The CDR3 has 14 residues. V shed 4 bases, J shed 0 bases, and the junction held 2 bases outside the gene matches. CDR3 amino acids: CASSKDRVSYEQYF. Here the CDR3 DNA reads TGTGCCAGTAGTAAGGACAGGGTCTCCTACGAGCAGTACTTC.

This clone was counted once. The V gene is TRBV9, the J gene TRBJ2-1, with 8 bases matching TRBD2. The CDR3 runs 18 residues. CDR1 and CDR2 (germline): SGDLS, YYNGEE. J lost 6 bases, V lost 5 bases, and 19 bases had no gene match. The CDR3 is CASSLGSSGTRVRNEQFF. In DNA form, the CDR3 reads TGTGCCAGCAGTTTGGGTAGTTCCGGGACTAGGGTTCGCAATGAGCAGTTCTTC.